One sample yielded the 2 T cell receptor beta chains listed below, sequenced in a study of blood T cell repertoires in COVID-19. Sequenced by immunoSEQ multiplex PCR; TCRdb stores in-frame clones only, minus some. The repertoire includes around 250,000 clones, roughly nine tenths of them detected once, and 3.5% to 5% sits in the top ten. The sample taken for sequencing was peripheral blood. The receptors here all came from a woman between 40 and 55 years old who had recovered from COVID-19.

This chain's CDR3 is CAISESAGVGQPQHF. CDR3 bases: TGTGCCATCAGTGAGTCGGCGGGGGTGGGCCAGCCCCAGCATTTT. The rearrangement joins TRBV10-3 to TRBJ1-5; tentatively, D is TRBD1 (5 bases). The CDR3 has 15 residues. The V end was cut by 0 bases, the J end by 7 bases, with 13 bases between. The germline CDR1 and CDR2 sequences are ENHRY and SYGVKD.

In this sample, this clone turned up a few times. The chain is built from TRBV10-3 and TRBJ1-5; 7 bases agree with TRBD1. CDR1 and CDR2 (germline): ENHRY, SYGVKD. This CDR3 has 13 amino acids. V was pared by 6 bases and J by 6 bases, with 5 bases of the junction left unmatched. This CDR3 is CAIRDRAGQPQHF. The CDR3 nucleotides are TGTGCCATCAGAGACAGGGCAGGTCAGCCCCAGCATTTT.